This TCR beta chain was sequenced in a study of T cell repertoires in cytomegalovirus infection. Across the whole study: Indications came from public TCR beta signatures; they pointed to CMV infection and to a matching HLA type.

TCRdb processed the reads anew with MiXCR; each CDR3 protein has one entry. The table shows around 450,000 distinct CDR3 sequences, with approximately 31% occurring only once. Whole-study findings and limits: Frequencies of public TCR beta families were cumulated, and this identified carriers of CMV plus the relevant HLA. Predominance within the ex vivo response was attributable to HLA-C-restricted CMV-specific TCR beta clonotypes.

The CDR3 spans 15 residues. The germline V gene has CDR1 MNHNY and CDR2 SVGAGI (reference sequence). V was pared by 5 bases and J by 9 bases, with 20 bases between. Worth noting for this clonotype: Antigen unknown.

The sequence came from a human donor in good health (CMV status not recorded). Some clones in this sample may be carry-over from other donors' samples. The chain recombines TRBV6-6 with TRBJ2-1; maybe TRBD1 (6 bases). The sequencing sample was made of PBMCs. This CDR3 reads CASSELGVGAGEQFF. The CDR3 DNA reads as TGTGCCAGCAGTGAGCTCGGCGTGGGGGCCGGTGAGCAGTTCTTC.